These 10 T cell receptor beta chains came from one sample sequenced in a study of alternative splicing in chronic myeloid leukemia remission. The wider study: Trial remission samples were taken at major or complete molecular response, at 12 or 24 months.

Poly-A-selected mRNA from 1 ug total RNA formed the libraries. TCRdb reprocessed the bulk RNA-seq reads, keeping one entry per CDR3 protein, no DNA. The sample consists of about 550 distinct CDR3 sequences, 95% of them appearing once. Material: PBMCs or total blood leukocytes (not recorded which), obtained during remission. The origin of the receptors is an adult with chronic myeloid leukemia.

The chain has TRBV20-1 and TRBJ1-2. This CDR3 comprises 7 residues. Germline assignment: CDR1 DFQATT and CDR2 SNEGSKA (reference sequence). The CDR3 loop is CRGGYTF.

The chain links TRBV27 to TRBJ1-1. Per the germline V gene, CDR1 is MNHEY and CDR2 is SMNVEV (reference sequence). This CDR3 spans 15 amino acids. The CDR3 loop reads CASSLFLGVDTEAFF.

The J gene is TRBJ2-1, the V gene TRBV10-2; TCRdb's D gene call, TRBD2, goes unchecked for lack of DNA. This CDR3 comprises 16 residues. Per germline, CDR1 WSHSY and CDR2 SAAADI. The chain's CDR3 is CASSEHTSGAYNEQFF.

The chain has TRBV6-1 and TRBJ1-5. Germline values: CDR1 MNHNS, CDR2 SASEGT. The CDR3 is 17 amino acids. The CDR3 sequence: CASSEADRQGSNQPQHF.

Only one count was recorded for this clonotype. The CDR3 loop reads CASSVQGDGYTF. The chain links TRBV9 to TRBJ1-2. CDR3 length: 12 residues. The germline V gene encodes CDR1 SGDLS and CDR2 YYNGEE.

CDR3 protein: CASSPRGGAGYTF. The V and J genes are TRBV12-3 or TRBV12-4 and TRBJ1-2. There are 13 residues in the CDR3.

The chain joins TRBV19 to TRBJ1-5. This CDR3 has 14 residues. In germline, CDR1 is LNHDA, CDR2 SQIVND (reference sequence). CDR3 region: CASSIRQNNQPQHF.

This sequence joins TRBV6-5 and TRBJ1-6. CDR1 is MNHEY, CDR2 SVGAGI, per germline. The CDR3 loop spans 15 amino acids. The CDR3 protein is CASSYRKGFRAPLHF.

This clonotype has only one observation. CDR3 in amino acids: CASSYPGRSEAFF. The V and J genes are TRBV7-9 and TRBJ1-1. CDR1 SEHNR and CDR2 FQNEAQ come from the germline V gene (reference sequence). CDR3 length: 13 amino acids.

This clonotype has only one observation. CDR3 residues: CSVEGRVSNTEAFF. This chain links TRBV29-1 with TRBJ1-1. The CDR3 is 14 residues long. The germline gives CDR1 SQVTM, CDR2 ANQGSEA.